This TCR beta chain was captured in a study of PD-L1 blockade in urothelial cancer (dated 2017 in TCRdb). Study-wide context: Every patient began therapy around 2014 and was given atezolizumab 1,200 mg intravenously every 3 weeks. In the same patients who had TCR sequencing, pretreatment tumors also underwent whole exome sequencing and RNA sequencing. The study was an exploratory multi-omic analysis of somatic, immune and clinical correlates of response to PD-L1 blockade with atezolizumab in urothelial cancer. Pretreatment blood TCR-seq was available for about 27 patients, at least one posttreatment blood collection was obtained for around 25 patients, and tumor TCR-seq was available for around 25 patients. Durable clinical benefit was defined as a progression-free survival longer than 6 months, and TCR features were additionally tested against progression-free survival and overall survival. Patients had an ECOG performance status of 0 or 1 and had received between 0 and 3 prior chemotherapy regimens. About 90% of the 29 patients were males with bladder-origin urothelial cancer, and 18 of 29 reported a prior smoking history. Blood samples gave median yields of around 140,000 T cells and over 80,000 unique TCRs, along with a median clonality of around 0.08. Durable clinical benefit was achieved by nine patients but not by the remaining 20. Pretreatment tumor samples, along with matched peripheral blood serially collected before and after atezolizumab treatment, were subjected to TCR sequencing. Blood samples were analyzed 3 weeks after the start of treatment (second dose) and 6 weeks after the start of treatment. The paper as a whole reports these results and caveats: At 3 weeks after the start of treatment, tumor-associated TCR clones in peripheral blood had expanded more in patients with durable benefit (n of about 20, p = 0.022). A pretreatment peripheral blood TCR clonality below the median was linked to improved progression-free and overall survival. Because of the small sample size (n ≈ 31) and the many exploratory analyses performed, the results are intended to be regarded as hypothesis-generating.

The germline V gene (reference sequence) specifies SGHNT as CDR1 and YYREEE as CDR2. Ends trimmed: V by 2 bases, J by 3 bases; bases unmatched to a gene: 5. The CDR3 holds 14 amino acids from the cysteine to the phenylalanine. Only CDR3 DNA remains: 42 bases, in frame from the first base. As to this clone: The antigen it binds to is not known. Qualities for individual bases were not recorded, and no much larger clone is one base off.

The label giving this sample's time point can be read as: pretreatment peripheral blood. A total of some 30 patients with locally advanced or metastatic urothelial carcinoma, treated at Memorial Sloan Kettering on a trial protocol, made up the cohort. Peripheral blood mononuclear cells were collected pretreatment and during treatment, at between 1 and 8 total time points per patient. The Qiagen DNeasy Blood extraction kit was used to purify genomic DNA from total PBMCs and tumor samples. PBMCs were collected pretreatment and during treatment, and were isolated and stored as previously described. To estimate absolute template abundance from read counts, synthetic TCR analog templates were spiked into each PCR. The immunoSEQ assay was used to amplify TCRbeta CDR3 regions from genomic DNA with bias-controlled V and J gene primers. Rearranged TCRbeta segments were sequenced at approximately 20X coverage. The paper's data handling went like this. Sequencing errors were corrected by clustering, and CDR3s were annotated against IMGT so that V, D and J genes could be assigned. Only productive TCRbeta rearrangements were used in downstream analyses, excluding out-of-frame or stop-codon sequences. Clonality was computed as one minus Shannon entropy normalized by the log of the number of unique productive sequences. Clones differing between time points or between blood and tumor were identified by Fisher's exact test with Benjamini-Hochberg correction at adjusted p below 0.01. Drawn from immuneACCESS, this table holds only the in-frame rearrangements with V and J called that TCRdb kept. Clones are partly lost; checked studies trace under half to an unresolved V gene and leave the rest unexplained. Clone size and the V and J calls come from that table; the DNA yielded D and trimming. The sample yields 50,000 or so clones; 85% to 90% were counted once. Approximately 23% of the sample is in the top ten clones.

This clonotype was sampled from a man between 60 and 70 years old with urothelial cancer. The specimen was PBMCs, collected around atezolizumab (anti-PD-L1) treatment. The receptor chain draws on TRBV5-4 and TRBJ2-7; the central 7 bases match TRBD1. The CDR3 in this case is CASSLPGQNYEQYF. The nucleotide sequence is given as TGTGCCAGCAGCTTACCGGGACAGAACTACGAGCAGTACTTC. The full variable domain, with segments outside the CDR3 supplied by the reference TRBV5-4 and TRBJ2-7 proteins, appears as ETGVTQSPTHLIKTRGQQVTLRCSSQSGHNTVSWYQQALGQGPQFIFQYYREEENGRGNFPPRFSGLQFPNYSSELNVNALELDDSALYLCASSLPGQNYEQYFGPGTRLTVT.